Shown below are 3 T cell receptor beta chains from a single sample sequenced in a study of blood T cell repertoires in COVID-19. TCRdb keeps only in-frame clones here, not all; method: immunoSEQ multiplex PCR. The sample comprises nearly 40,000 clones, about four fifths of which are singletons, and around 15% rests with the top ten. Sequenced sample: peripheral blood. Receptor source: a man aged 50-59 years with active or convalescent COVID-19.

The genes are TRBV18 and TRBJ1-1, with D perhaps TRBD1 (5 bases). V gave up 3 bases and J gave up 1 base, with 12 bases separating them. Germline V gene data show CDR1 as KGHSH and CDR2 as LQKENI. The CDR3 length is 15 residues. The CDR3, as DNA: TGTGCCAGCTCACCCCATCAGGGATCGAACACTGAAGCTTTCTTT. It codes for CASSPHQGSNTEAFF.

This chain joins TRBV12-5 and TRBJ2-7; a weak D match, TRBD1 (5 bases). CDR1 and CDR2 (germline): LGHNT, FRNRAP. The CDR3 is 20 amino acids. Trimming removed 0 bases at V and 2 bases at J, with 26 bases between. The CDR3 sequence: CASGLVVSTVGRAKTYEQYF. In DNA, the CDR3 is TGTGCTAGTGGTTTGGTAGTCTCCACTGTCGGCAGGGCCAAAACCTACGAGCAGTACTTC.

CDR3 sequence: CASSQEAPWGRGGPPDTQYF. The CDR3 nucleotides read TGTGCCAGCAGCCAAGAGGCTCCTTGGGGGCGGGGGGGCCCTCCAGATACGCAGTATTTT. The chain combines TRBV4-2 with TRBJ2-3, with 9 positions matching TRBD2. Trimming took 0 bases from V and 4 from J; bases not matched to a gene: 17. This CDR3 contains 20 residues. Germline V gene sequence: CDR1 LGHNA, CDR2 YNFKEQ.